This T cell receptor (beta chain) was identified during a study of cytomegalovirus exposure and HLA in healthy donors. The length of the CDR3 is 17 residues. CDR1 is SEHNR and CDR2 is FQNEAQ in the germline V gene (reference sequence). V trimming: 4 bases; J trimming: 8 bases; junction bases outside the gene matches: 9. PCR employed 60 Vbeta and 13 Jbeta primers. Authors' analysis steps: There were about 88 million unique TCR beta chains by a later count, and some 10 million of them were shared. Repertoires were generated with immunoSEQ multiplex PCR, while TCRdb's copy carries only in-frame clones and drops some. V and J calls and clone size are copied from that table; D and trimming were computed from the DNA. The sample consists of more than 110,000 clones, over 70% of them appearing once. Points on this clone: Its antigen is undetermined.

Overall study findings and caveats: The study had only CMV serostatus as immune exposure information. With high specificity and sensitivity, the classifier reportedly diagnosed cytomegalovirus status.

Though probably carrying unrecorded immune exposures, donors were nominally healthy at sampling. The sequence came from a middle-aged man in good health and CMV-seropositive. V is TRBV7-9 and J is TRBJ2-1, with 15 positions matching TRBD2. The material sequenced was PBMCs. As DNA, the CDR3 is TGTGCCAGCAGCTCCCGGACTAGCGGGGGGGCACTGGATGAGCAGTTCTTC. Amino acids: CASSSRTSGGALDEQFF.